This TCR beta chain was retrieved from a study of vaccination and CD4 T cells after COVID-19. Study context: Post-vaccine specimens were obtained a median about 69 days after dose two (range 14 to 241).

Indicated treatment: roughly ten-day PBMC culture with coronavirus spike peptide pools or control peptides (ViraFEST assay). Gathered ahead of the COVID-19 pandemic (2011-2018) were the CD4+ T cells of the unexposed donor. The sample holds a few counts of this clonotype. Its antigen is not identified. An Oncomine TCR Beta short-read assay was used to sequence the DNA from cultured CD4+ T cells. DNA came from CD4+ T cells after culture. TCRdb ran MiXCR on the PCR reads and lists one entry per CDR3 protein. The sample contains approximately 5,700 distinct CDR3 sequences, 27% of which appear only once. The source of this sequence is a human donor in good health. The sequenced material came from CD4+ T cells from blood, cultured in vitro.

CDR3 sequence reads: CSVGEAGIDQPQHF. The CDR3 DNA reads as TGCAGCGTTGGAGAGGCAGGGATTGATCAGCCCCAGCATTTT. The J gene is TRBJ1-5, the V gene TRBV29-1; TRBD1 might be the D (5 bases). Looked up from germline, CDR1 is SQVTM and CDR2 is ANQGSEA. CDR3 size: 14 residues. V was pared by 4 bases and J by 5 bases, with 15 bases between. The full variable domain, with the rest looked up from reference TRBV29-1 and TRBJ1-5, is SAVISQKPSRDICQRGTSLTIQCQVDSQVTMMFWYRQQPGQSLTLIATANQGSEATYESGFVIDKFPISRPNLTFSTLTVSNMSPEDSSIYLCSVGEAGIDQPQHFGDGTRLSIL.